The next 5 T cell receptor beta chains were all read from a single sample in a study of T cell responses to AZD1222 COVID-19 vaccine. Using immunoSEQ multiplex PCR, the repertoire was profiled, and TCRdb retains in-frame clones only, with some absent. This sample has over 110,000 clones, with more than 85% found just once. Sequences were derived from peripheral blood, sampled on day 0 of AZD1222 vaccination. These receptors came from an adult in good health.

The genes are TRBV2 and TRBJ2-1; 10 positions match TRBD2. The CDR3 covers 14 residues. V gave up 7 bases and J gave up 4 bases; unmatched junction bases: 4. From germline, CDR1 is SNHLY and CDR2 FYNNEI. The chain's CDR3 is CASTGTSAYNEQFF. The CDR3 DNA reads TGTGCCAGCACCGGGACTAGCGCTTACAATGAGCAGTTCTTC. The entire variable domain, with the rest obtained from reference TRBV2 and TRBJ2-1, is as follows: EPEVTQTPSHQVTQMGQEVILRCVPISNHLYFYWYRQILGQKVEFLVSFYNNEISEKSEIFDDQFSVERPDGSNFTLKIRSTKLEDSAMYFCASTGTSAYNEQFFGPGTRLTVL.

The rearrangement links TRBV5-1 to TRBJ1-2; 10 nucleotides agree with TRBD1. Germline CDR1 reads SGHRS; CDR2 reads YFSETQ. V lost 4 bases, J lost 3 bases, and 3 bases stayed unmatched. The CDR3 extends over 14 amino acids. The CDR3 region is CASSPTGGDYGYTF. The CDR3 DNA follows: TGCGCCAGCAGCCCGACAGGGGGCGACTATGGCTACACCTTC.

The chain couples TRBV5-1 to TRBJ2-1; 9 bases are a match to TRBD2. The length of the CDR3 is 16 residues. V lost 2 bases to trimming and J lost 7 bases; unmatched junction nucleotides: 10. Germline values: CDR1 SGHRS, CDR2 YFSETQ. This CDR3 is CASSFEAGGLGNEQFF. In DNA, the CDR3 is TGCGCCAGCAGCTTCGAAGCGGGGGGTCTTGGGAATGAGCAGTTCTTC.

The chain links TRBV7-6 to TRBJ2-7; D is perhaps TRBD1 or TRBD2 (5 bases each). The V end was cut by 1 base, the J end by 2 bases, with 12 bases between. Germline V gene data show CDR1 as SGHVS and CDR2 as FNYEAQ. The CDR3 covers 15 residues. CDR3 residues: CASSLVGDPAYEQYF. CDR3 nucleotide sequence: TGTGCCAGCAGCTTAGTTGGGGACCCCGCCTACGAGCAGTACTTC.

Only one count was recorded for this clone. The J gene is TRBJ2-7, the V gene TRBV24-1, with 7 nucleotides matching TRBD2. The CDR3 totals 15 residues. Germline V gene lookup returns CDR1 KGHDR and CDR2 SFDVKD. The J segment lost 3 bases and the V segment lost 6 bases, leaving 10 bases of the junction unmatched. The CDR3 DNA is TGTGCCACCAGTTCAGCTAGCGGACCGTTCTACGAGCAGTACTTC. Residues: CATSSASGPFYEQYF.